This TCR beta chain was obtained from a study of blood T cell repertoires in COVID-19. TCRdb keeps only in-frame clones here, not all; method: immunoSEQ multiplex PCR. Of nearly 55,000 clones in the sample, around 84% were seen once. The receptor's source is a man in his 70s with active COVID-19. The sequenced sample was peripheral blood.

The CDR3 sequence is CASGPGGLILNEQFF. The CDR3, as DNA: TGTGCCAGTGGACCGGGGGGGCTGATCCTTAATGAGCAGTTCTTC. V and J are TRBV19 and TRBJ2-1; 8 bases line up with TRBD2. Germline V gene lookup returns CDR1 LNHDA and CDR2 SQIVND (reference sequence). The J segment lost 7 bases and the V segment lost 8 bases, leaving 13 bases of the junction unmatched. The CDR3 spans 15 residues.